This T cell receptor beta chain came from a study of shared clonotypes between healthy human individuals. The study's findings and limits: Sequencing depth was predicted to influence how clonotypes are shared among donors.

This clone has more than one count but fewer than ten. Its specificity is not known. Investigators spread the genomic DNA of each subset evenly over several immunoSEQ plates. TCRdb's copy holds only in-frame clones and misses some; the assay was immunoSEQ multiplex PCR. Seen here are 2 million to 2.5 million clones, 93% observed once, and the top ten hold roughly 0.36%. This CDR3 has 14 residues. CDR1 and CDR2 (germline): MNHEY, SVGAGI. Trimming shortened V by 6 bases and J by 1 base, and 10 bases separated the two germline ends. Naive CD4+ cells were CD45RA-selected; the remaining cells were memory. V usage is TRBV6-5 and J usage is TRBJ1-5; D not certain. Material for sequencing was naive CD4+ T cells from PBMCs. Subset of the sample: CD45RA+ positively selected. The clonotype was recovered from a man aged 18 to 30 in good health. Some clones in this sample may be carry-over from other donors' samples. This chain's CDR3 is CASSMVLSNQPQHF. CDR3 DNA sequence: TGTGCCAGCAGCATGGTCTTGAGCAATCAGCCCCAGCATTTT.